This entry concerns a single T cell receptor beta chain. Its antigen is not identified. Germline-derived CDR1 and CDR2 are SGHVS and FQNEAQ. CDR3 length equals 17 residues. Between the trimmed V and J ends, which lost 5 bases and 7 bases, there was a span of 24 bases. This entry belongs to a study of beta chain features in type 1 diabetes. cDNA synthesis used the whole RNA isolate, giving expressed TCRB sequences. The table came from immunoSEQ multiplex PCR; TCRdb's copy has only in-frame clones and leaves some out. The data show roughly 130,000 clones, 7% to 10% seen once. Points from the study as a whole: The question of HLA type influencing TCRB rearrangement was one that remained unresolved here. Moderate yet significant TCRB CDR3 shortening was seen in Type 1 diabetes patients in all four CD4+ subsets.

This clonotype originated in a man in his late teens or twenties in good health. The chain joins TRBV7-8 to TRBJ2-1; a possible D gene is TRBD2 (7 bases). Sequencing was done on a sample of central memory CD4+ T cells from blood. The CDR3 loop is CASSPIGRGGLYNEQFF. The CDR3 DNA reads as TGTGCCAGCAGCCCGATCGGTCGCGGGGGCCTTTATAATGAGCAGTTCTTC.